The entry below describes one T cell receptor beta chain. Its target is not known. The source of the sample is a study of vaccination and CD4 T cells after COVID-19. Treatment specified: roughly 10-day PBMC culture with coronavirus spike peptide pools or control peptides (ViraFEST assay). The Oncomine TCR Beta short-read assay generated sequence data from the DNA of cultured CD4+ T cells. Genomic DNA was extracted from cultured CD4+ T cells. TCRdb recomputed calls from the PCR reads with MiXCR, one row per CDR3 protein. Among about 25,000 distinct CDR3 sequences, 49% were seen once, and the ten largest hold approximately 6.1%. CDR1 and CDR2 (germline): KGHDR, SFDVKD. The trim removed 0 bases at V and 6 bases at J, leaving 4 bases unmatched. This CDR3 has 17 residues. Notes on the study in general: Looking at convalescent patients, 304 of their 307 vaccine-specific clones were spike mono-reactive.

The chain combines TRBV24-1 with TRBJ2-1, with TRBD2 identical over 13 bases. The receptor was isolated from a human donor who had recovered from COVID-19. Sequencing input: CD4+ T cells from blood, cultured in vitro. The chain's CDR3 is CATSDLRTSGRANEQFF. The CDR3, as DNA: TGTGCCACCAGTGATTTGAGGACTAGCGGGAGAGCCAATGAGCAGTTCTTC.